This T cell receptor (beta chain) emerged from a study of T cells in Graves' hyperthyroidism and ophthalmopathy. Across the whole study: Peripheral blood collection took place at initial diagnosis, before any treatment. Points from the study as a whole: Researchers report that a 13 V-J model separated ophthalmopathy from stable hyperthyroidism.

Used for diagnoses were clinical symptoms, serum thyroxine and TRAb, thyroid ultrasound and orbital computed tomography. V shed 6 bases and J 1 base; nucleotides not matched to a gene: 10. CDR3 length: 15 amino acids. Germline CDR1 DFQATT, CDR2 SNEGSKA (reference sequence). This clonotype was recorded at least ten times. Its antigen is not known. What was amplified from RNA transcripts were TCR beta CDR3 regions. Initially, a first-round RT-PCR of the TCR CDR3 employed the HTBI primer set. TCRdb recomputed calls from the multiplex PCR reads with MiXCR, one row per CDR3 protein. The sample yields 600,000 or so distinct CDR3 sequences, approximately 15% seen once.

Sequencing was carried out using blood. The sequence was collected from a young woman with Graves' ophthalmopathy. The chain recombines TRBV20-1 with TRBJ1-1; 8 bases map to TRBD1. This CDR3 is CSAQGQGAGNTEAFF. Here the CDR3 DNA reads TGCAGTGCCCAAGGCCAGGGGGCAGGGAACACTGAAGCTTTCTTT.